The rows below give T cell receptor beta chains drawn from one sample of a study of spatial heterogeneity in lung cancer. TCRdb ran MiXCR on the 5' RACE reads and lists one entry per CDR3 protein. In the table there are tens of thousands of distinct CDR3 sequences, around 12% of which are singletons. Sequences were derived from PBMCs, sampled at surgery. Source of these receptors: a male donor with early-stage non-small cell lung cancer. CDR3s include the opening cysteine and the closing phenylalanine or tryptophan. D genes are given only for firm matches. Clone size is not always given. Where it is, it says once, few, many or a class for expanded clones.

CDR3 protein: CASSPISVATGELFF
CDR3 DNA: TGTGCCAGCAGCCCCATATCGGTCGCCACCGGGGAGCTGTTTTTT
V gene: TRBV7-9
D gene: -
clone size: -
J gene: TRBJ2-2

CDR3 protein: CASSISEDTQYF
CDR3 DNA: TGTGCCAGTAGTATTTCGGAAGATACGCAGTATTTT
V gene: TRBV19
D gene: -
clone size: -
J gene: TRBJ2-3

CDR3 protein: CASSETSGGETQYF
CDR3 DNA: TGTGCCAGCAGTGAAACTAGCGGGGGTGAGACCCAGTACTTC
V gene: TRBV12-3/TRBV12-4
D gene: TRBD2
clone size: -
J gene: TRBJ2-5

CDR3 protein: CASSVTGHNYGYTF
CDR3 DNA: TGTGCCAGCAGCGTTACAGGACATAACTATGGCTACACCTTC
V gene: TRBV9
D gene: -
clone size: few
J gene: TRBJ1-2

CDR3 protein: CASSKERGQGVEYGYTF
CDR3 DNA: TGTGCCAGCAGCAAAGAGAGAGGACAGGGTGTGGAATATGGCTACACCTTC
V gene: TRBV21-1
D gene: -
clone size: few
J gene: TRBJ1-2

CDR3 protein: CATSDPTVNTGELFF
CDR3 DNA: TGTGCCACCAGTGACCCGACAGTGAACACCGGGGAGCTGTTTTTT
V gene: TRBV24-1
D gene: -
clone size: many
J gene: TRBJ2-2

CDR3 protein: CASSLSVGTEAFF
CDR3 DNA: TGCGCCAGCAGCTTGTCGGTGGGGACTGAAGCTTTCTTT
V gene: TRBV5-1
D gene: -
clone size: -
J gene: TRBJ1-1

CDR3 protein: CATSRLEMSTDTQYF
CDR3 DNA: TGTGCCACCAGCAGACTAGAAATGAGCACAGATACGCAGTATTTT
V gene: TRBV15
D gene: -
clone size: few
J gene: TRBJ2-3

CDR3 protein: CASSLGPSTDTQYF
CDR3 DNA: TGTGCCAGCAGCTTGGGCCCAAGCACAGATACGCAGTATTTT
V gene: TRBV7-2
D gene: -
clone size: many
J gene: TRBJ2-3

CDR3 protein: CASSLRSGQDSGNTIYF
CDR3 DNA: TGTGCCAGCAGCCTACGATCTGGACAGGACTCTGGAAACACCATATATTTT
V gene: TRBV7-2
D gene: TRBD1
clone size: few
J gene: TRBJ1-3

CDR3 protein: CSARAADRVNEQFF
CDR3 DNA: TGCAGTGCTAGAGCCGCAGACAGGGTCAATGAGCAGTTCTTC
V gene: TRBV20-1
D gene: TRBD1
clone size: -
J gene: TRBJ2-1

CDR3 protein: CASSEPPETQYF
CDR3 DNA: TGTGCCAGCAGTGAACCGCCGGAGACCCAGTACTTC
V gene: TRBV2
D gene: -
clone size: few
J gene: TRBJ2-5

CDR3 protein: CSALTPSLHEQFF
CDR3 DNA: TGCAGTGCCCTCACTCCCAGTTTGCATGAGCAGTTCTTC
V gene: TRBV20-1
D gene: -
clone size: -
J gene: TRBJ2-1

CDR3 protein: CASSQDPQGWNSPLHF
CDR3 DNA: TGTGCCAGCAGCCAAGACCCACAGGGCTGGAATTCACCCCTCCACTTT
V gene: TRBV3-1
D gene: -
clone size: -
J gene: TRBJ1-6

CDR3 protein: CASSYRDSLLDEQFF
CDR3 DNA: TGTGCCAGCAGTTACCGGGACTCCCTCTTAGATGAGCAGTTCTTC
V gene: TRBV6-2/TRBV6-3
D gene: -
clone size: -
J gene: TRBJ2-1

CDR3 protein: CASSPGWGEPDTQYF
CDR3 DNA: TGTGCCAGCAGTCCTGGTTGGGGGGAGCCAGATACGCAGTATTTT
V gene: TRBV12-3/TRBV12-4
D gene: -
clone size: -
J gene: TRBJ2-3

CDR3 protein: CASSLVSGSPYEQYF
CDR3 DNA: TGCGCCAGCAGCTTGGTTTCAGGGTCACCCTACGAGCAGTACTTC
V gene: TRBV5-1
D gene: -
clone size: -
J gene: TRBJ2-7

CDR3 protein: CASSLFDQETQYF
CDR3 DNA: TGCGCCAGCAGCTTGTTCGACCAAGAGACCCAGTACTTC
V gene: TRBV5-1
D gene: -
clone size: few
J gene: TRBJ2-5